The 17 T cell receptor beta chains below were found in one sample sequenced in a study of cytomegalovirus exposure and HLA in healthy donors. The protocol was immunoSEQ multiplex PCR, while the TCRdb copy is restricted to in-frame clones and leaves out a portion. The table lists some 240,000 clones, roughly 86% of them singletons. Sequenced: PBMCs. Every receptor here comes from a woman in her 30s in good health and CMV-seropositive.

CDR3 bases: TGTGCCAGCAGCTTATATAGTAGCGGGGCCTACGAGCAGTACTTC. Its protein product is CASSLYSSGAYEQYF. V gene TRBV7-9 combines with J gene TRBJ2-7; 8 nucleotides match TRBD2. J gave up 2 bases and V 2 bases, and 5 bases lay outside the gene matches. The CDR3 is made up of 15 amino acids. The V gene's germline CDR1 is SEHNR and CDR2 FQNEAQ (reference sequence). The full variable domain, rest sourced from reference TRBV7-9 and TRBJ2-7, is DTGVSQNPRHKITKRGQNVTFRCDPISEHNRLYWYRQTLGQGPEFLTYFQNEAQLEKSRLLSDRFSAERPKGSFSTLEIQRTEQGDSAMYLCASSLYSSGAYEQYFGPGTRLTVT.

For the CDR3, the DNA is TGTGCCAGCAGTTCAAGCCGTAACACCGGGGAGCTGTTTTTT. The encoded protein is CASSSSRNTGELFF. The rearrangement uses TRBV6-5 and TRBJ2-2; no clear D gene. CDR3 length equals 14 residues. Trimming cost V 4 bases and J 2 bases, with 8 bases left between them. Germline V gene lookup returns CDR1 MNHEY and CDR2 SVGAGI.

V usage is TRBV6-4 and J usage is TRBJ2-1; 7 bases fit TRBD2. V was clipped by 3 bases and J by 1 base; unmatched bases: 3. This CDR3 is 15 amino acids long. The germline V gene has CDR1 MRHNA and CDR2 SNTAGT. CDR3 nucleotide sequence: TGTGCCAGCAGTGATACAGCGGGATCCTACAATGAGCAGTTCTTC. It is translated as CASSDTAGSYNEQFF.

This chain connects TRBV27 to TRBJ2-7; 9 bases are shared with TRBD2. The J segment lost 4 bases and the V segment lost 2 bases, leaving 9 bases of the junction unmatched. This CDR3 region has 16 residues. Germline CDR1 and CDR2: MNHEY and SMNVEV (reference sequence). The CDR3 protein is CASSLLLAGTVYEQYF. In DNA, the CDR3 is TGTGCCAGCAGTTTACTCCTAGCGGGAACCGTTTACGAGCAGTACTTC.

This sequence joins TRBV6-5 and TRBJ1-1, with D maybe TRBD1 (5 bases). Germline CDR1 and CDR2: MNHEY and SVGAGI. The CDR3 has 16 amino acids. V lost 0 bases, J lost 0 bases, and 11 bases lay in between. CDR3 loop: CASSYSGEGLNTEAFF. In nucleotides, the CDR3 is TGTGCCAGCAGTTACTCGGGGGAGGGCTTGAACACTGAAGCTTTCTTT.

V usage is TRBV7-7 and J usage is TRBJ1-1; possibly TRBD1 for D (6 bases). This CDR3 is 13 amino acids long. V was pared by 6 bases and J by 5 bases, with 13 bases between. From germline, CDR1 is SSHAT and CDR2 FNYEAQ (reference sequence). CDR3 sequence reads: CASRPIQGTEAFF. The CDR3 region has the DNA TGTGCCAGCAGACCTATCCAGGGGACTGAAGCTTTCTTT.

For this clone: Other DNA sequences in this specimen translate into the identical CDR3. This chain links TRBV27 with TRBJ2-7; 10 positions agree with TRBD1. V gave up 2 bases and J gave up 3 bases; unmatched junction bases: 4. Germline assignment: CDR1 MNHEY and CDR2 SMNVEV (reference sequence). This CDR3 is built from 15 residues. DNA of the CDR3: TGTGCCAGCAGTTTACTTCGGGACAGGGGCTACGAGCAGTACTTC. It codes for CASSLLRDRGYEQYF.

The chain couples TRBV7-2 to TRBJ2-1; the match to TRBD2 covers 10 bases. The CDR3 sequence is 15 residues long. Trimming removed 4 bases from V and 4 bases from J; junction bases left unmatched: 4. Germline-derived CDR1 and CDR2 are SGHTA and FQGNSA. The CDR3 protein is CASSSGTSAYNEQFF. The CDR3 bases are TGTGCCAGCAGCTCTGGGACTAGCGCGTACAATGAGCAGTTCTTC.

The V and J genes are TRBV4-1 and TRBJ1-2, with D possibly being TRBD1 (5 bases). CDR3 length: 15 amino acids. Trimming left V 2 bases short and J 8 bases short, with 18 bases between. Germline V CDR1 and CDR2: MGHRA, YSYEKL. CDR3 sequence (DNA): TGCGCCAGCAGCCAACCCATCCCCGACAGCGTCGGCTACACCTTC. This translates into CASSQPIPDSVGYTF.

V gene TRBV18 combines with J gene TRBJ2-7, with 12 nucleotides matching TRBD2. The V segment lost 4 bases and the J segment 3 bases; nucleotides outside the gene matches: 1. The CDR3 has 14 amino acids. Per the germline V gene, CDR1 is KGHSH and CDR2 is LQKENI. The CDR3 loop is CASSRLAGVYEQYF. The DNA for the CDR3 is TGTGCCAGCTCACGACTAGCGGGAGTCTACGAGCAGTACTTC. Complete variable domain (other parts from reference TRBV18 and TRBJ2-7): NAGVMQNPRHLVRRRGQEARLRCSPMKGHSHVYWYRQLPEEGLKFMVYLQKENIIDESGMPKERFSAEFPKEGPSILRIQQVVRGDSAAYFCASSRLAGVYEQYFGPGTRLTVT.

The V call is TRBV9, the J call TRBJ2-2; 10 bases match TRBD2. V gave up 0 bases and J gave up 3 bases; unmatched junction bases: 8. Germline CDR1 SGDLS, CDR2 YYNGEE. This CDR3 contains 18 residues. CDR3 sequence (DNA): TGTGCCAGCAGCGTAGGGCTAGCGGGAGCGTTGGACACCGGGGAGCTGTTTTTT. Translating gives CASSVGLAGALDTGELFF.

The chain joins TRBV10-3 to TRBJ1-5, with D uncertain. Trimming took off 7 bases at V and 3 bases at J, with 10 bases between the two ends. Germline V gene sequence: CDR1 ENHRY, CDR2 SYGVKD. This CDR3 has 13 amino acids. The CDR3 DNA sequence: TGTGCCATCACGGGAGAAAACAATCAGCCCCAGCATTTT. Translated, it gives CAITGENNQPQHF.

CDR3 bases: TGTGCCAGCAGCTTGACAGGGAACATCTACGAGCAGTACTTC. Protein product: CASSLTGNIYEQYF. This chain connects TRBV7-9 to TRBJ2-7; 7 bases agree with TRBD1. Germline V CDR1 and CDR2: SEHNR, FQNEAQ (reference sequence). The CDR3 sequence is 14 residues long. J lost 3 bases, V lost 3 bases, and 5 bases had no gene match.

The chain combines TRBV5-4 with TRBJ1-2; 8 bases agree with TRBD1. The ends lost 4 bases at V and 1 base at J; junction bases unmatched: 6. Per germline, CDR1 SGHNT and CDR2 YYREEE (reference sequence). The CDR3 consists of 15 residues. CDR3 bases: TGTGCCAGCAGCCCCTCGGGACAGGTTAACTATGGCTACACCTTC. As protein: CASSPSGQVNYGYTF.

This chain joins TRBV5-4 and TRBJ2-7; 7 positions match TRBD2. Germline-derived CDR1 and CDR2 are SGHNT and YYREEE (reference sequence). The CDR3 runs to 13 residues. The J segment lost 2 bases and the V segment lost 4 bases, leaving 3 bases of the junction unmatched. The CDR3 here is CASSPGRAYEQYF. CDR3 coding DNA: TGTGCCAGCAGCCCGGGGAGGGCCTACGAGCAGTACTTC.

The chain couples TRBV30 to TRBJ2-3, with D hard to call. Germline V gene data show CDR1 as GTSNPN and CDR2 as SVGIG (reference sequence). The CDR3 is 15 residues long. Trimming removed 2 bases at V and 4 bases at J, with 16 bases between. The CDR3 protein is CAWSPVQRMADTQYF. CDR3 DNA sequence: TGTGCCTGGAGTCCCGTCCAGCGTATGGCAGATACGCAGTATTTT.

The rearrangement links TRBV2 to TRBJ2-5; TRBD2 is a possible D gene (5 bases). Germline V gene sequence: CDR1 SNHLY, CDR2 FYNNEI. The CDR3 runs 13 residues. The V end was cut by 7 bases, the J end by 0 bases, with 9 bases between. The CDR3 is CASKDSYQETQYF. CDR3 nucleotides: TGTGCCAGCAAGGACTCGTACCAAGAGACCCAGTACTTC.